Listed below are T cell receptor beta chains from one sample, sequenced in a study of blood T cell repertoires in COVID-19. The data were produced by immunoSEQ multiplex PCR, yet TCRdb's version contains in-frame clones alone and is incomplete. Of approximately 150,000 clones listed, around 80% are singletons. Material: PBMCs or T cells enriched from blood (not recorded which). The receptors originated from a man in his 70s who had been exposed to COVID-19. Each CDR3 is given with its conserved first and last residue. The order of the fields is D gene, V gene, clone size, J gene, CDR3 protein, CDR3 DNA. The D gene is left open where the match is weak. The listing skips clone size in some rows; elsewhere it reads once, few, many or a size class.

d_gene: TRBD1
v_gene: TRBV10-1
abundance: -
j_gene: TRBJ1-2
CDR3aa: CASSGDRNYGYTF
CDR3nt: TGCGCCAGCAGTGGGGACAGGAACTATGGCTACACCTTC

d_gene: TRBD2
v_gene: TRBV29-1
abundance: -
j_gene: TRBJ2-5
CDR3aa: CSVGKGVIRGGKETQYF
CDR3nt: TGCAGCGTTGGAAAGGGAGTTATACGGGGGGGCAAGGAGACCCAGTACTTC

d_gene: TRBD1
v_gene: TRBV2
abundance: -
j_gene: TRBJ1-4
CDR3aa: CASSGTGGWEKLFF
CDR3nt: TGTGCCAGCAGCGGGACAGGGGGTTGGGAAAAACTGTTTTTT

d_gene: TRBD1
v_gene: TRBV27
abundance: -
j_gene: TRBJ1-2
CDR3aa: CASSLGQGNGYTF
CDR3nt: TGTGCCAGCAGTTTGGGACAGGGGAATGGCTACACCTTC

d_gene: TRBD2
v_gene: TRBV9
abundance: few
j_gene: TRBJ2-2
CDR3aa: CAGPVWFGLAVNTGELFF
CDR3nt: TGTGCCGGCCCTGTATGGTTTGGACTAGCGGTGAACACCGGGGAGCTGTTTTTT

d_gene: TRBD2
v_gene: TRBV19
abundance: -
j_gene: TRBJ2-7
CDR3aa: CASSQGLAYEQYF
CDR3nt: TGTGCCAGTTCTCAGGGACTAGCCTACGAGCAGTACTTC

d_gene: -
v_gene: TRBV7-9
abundance: -
j_gene: TRBJ1-3
CDR3aa: CASSPIPGTPMLGNTIYF
CDR3nt: TGTGCCAGCAGCCCAATCCCCGGGACACCCATGCTCGGAAACACCATATATTTT

d_gene: -
v_gene: TRBV9
abundance: -
j_gene: TRBJ2-3
CDR3aa: CASTQHPLAGTDTQYF
CDR3nt: TGTGCCAGCACCCAACACCCCCTAGCCGGCACAGATACGCAGTATTTT

d_gene: -
v_gene: TRBV6-2/TRBV6-3
abundance: -
j_gene: TRBJ1-6
CDR3aa: CASSYRGNSPLHF
CDR3nt: TGTGCCAGCAGTTACAGGGGGAATTCACCCCTCCACTTT

d_gene: TRBD2
v_gene: TRBV30
abundance: -
j_gene: TRBJ2-7
CDR3aa: CAWSTRGGTRSYEQYF
CDR3nt: TGTGCCTGGAGTACCCGGGGGGGGACTAGGTCCTACGAGCAGTACTTC

d_gene: TRBD2
v_gene: TRBV9
abundance: -
j_gene: TRBJ2-1
CDR3aa: CASSVVGQAGVTNEQFF
CDR3nt: TGTGCCAGCAGCGTAGTGGGACAAGCGGGAGTGACTAATGAGCAGTTCTTC

d_gene: TRBD1
v_gene: TRBV10-3
abundance: -
j_gene: TRBJ1-1
CDR3aa: CAISRDSFTEAFF
CDR3nt: TGTGCCATCAGCCGGGACAGCTTCACTGAAGCTTTCTTT

d_gene: TRBD1
v_gene: TRBV5-1
abundance: -
j_gene: TRBJ1-1
CDR3aa: CASSLAGDSRSAFF
CDR3nt: TGCGCCAGCAGCTTGGCTGGGGACAGTCGATCGGCTTTCTTT

d_gene: -
v_gene: TRBV5-4
abundance: -
j_gene: TRBJ1-1
CDR3aa: CASRAQEGGVTEAFF
CDR3nt: TGTGCCAGCAGGGCCCAAGAGGGTGGGGTCACTGAAGCTTTCTTT

d_gene: -
v_gene: TRBV5-1
abundance: once
j_gene: TRBJ2-7
CDR3aa: CASSLGGRGDEQYF
CDR3nt: TGCGCCAGCAGCTTGGGTGGCAGGGGGGACGAGCAGTACTTC

d_gene: -
v_gene: TRBV5-4
abundance: -
j_gene: TRBJ2-2
CDR3aa: CASRGGIDTGELFF
CDR3nt: TGTGCCTCACGCGGCGGGATTGACACCGGGGAGCTGTTTTTT

d_gene: TRBD2
v_gene: TRBV6-2/TRBV6-3
abundance: few
j_gene: TRBJ2-7
CDR3aa: CASSDALAGVNEQYF
CDR3nt: TGTGCCAGCAGTGACGCCCTAGCGGGAGTCAACGAGCAGTACTTC

d_gene: -
v_gene: TRBV7-9
abundance: -
j_gene: TRBJ1-5
CDR3aa: CASSPGGREGNQPQHF
CDR3nt: TGTGCCAGCAGCCCCGGGGGGAGGGAAGGCAATCAGCCCCAGCATTTT

d_gene: -
v_gene: TRBV30
abundance: -
j_gene: TRBJ1-2
CDR3aa: CAWTFGGPRNYGYTF
CDR3nt: TGTGCCTGGACCTTTGGGGGCCCGCGGAACTATGGCTACACCTTC

d_gene: -
v_gene: TRBV10-1
abundance: -
j_gene: TRBJ2-1
CDR3aa: CASSERTGGMEQFF
CDR3nt: TGCGCCAGCAGTGAGAGGACGGGGGGCATGGAACAGTTCTTC

d_gene: TRBD2
v_gene: TRBV9
abundance: -
j_gene: TRBJ2-1
CDR3aa: CASSATSGAVGEQFF
CDR3nt: TGTGCCAGCAGCGCGACTAGCGGGGCAGTGGGTGAGCAGTTCTTC

d_gene: TRBD1
v_gene: TRBV28
abundance: -
j_gene: TRBJ1-1
CDR3aa: CASSFPRQGNTEAFF
CDR3nt: TGTGCCAGCAGTTTCCCGAGACAGGGGAACACTGAAGCTTTCTTT

d_gene: -
v_gene: TRBV15
abundance: -
j_gene: TRBJ1-5
CDR3aa: CATSRDSGGYSNQPQHF
CDR3nt: TGTGCCACCAGCAGAGATTCGGGGGGATATAGCAATCAGCCCCAGCATTTT